The 6 T cell receptor beta chains reported below all come from one sample, sequenced in a study of T cell responses to AZD1222 COVID-19 vaccine. Produced via immunoSEQ multiplex PCR; TCRdb's table is partial and in-frame only. Of 95,000 to 110,000 clones in the sample, more than 70% were seen once. Sequenced material: peripheral blood, taken on day 0 of AZD1222 vaccination. The source of these receptors is an adult in good health.

This clone was seen only a few times. CDR3: CASSSYLEPYEQYF. Here the CDR3 DNA reads TGTGCCAGCAGCTCCTACCTAGAGCCCTACGAGCAGTACTTC. The chain is built from TRBV7-3 and TRBJ2-7; D remains ambiguous. Trimming cost V 4 bases and J 2 bases, with 12 bases left between them. CDR1 is SGHTA, CDR2 FQGTGA, per germline. This CDR3 region has 14 residues. Together with reference TRBV7-3 and TRBJ2-7, the CDR3 gives the full variable domain: GAGVSQTPSNKVTEKGKYVELRCDPISGHTALYWYRQSLGQGPEFLIYFQGTGAADDSGLPNDRFFAVRPEGSVSTLKIQRTERGDSAVYLCASSSYLEPYEQYFGPGTRLTVT.

The genes are TRBV27 and TRBJ1-5; D not certain. The CDR3 covers 14 residues. The ends were cut back, 7 bases at V and 0 bases at J, with 10 bases in the middle. Germline assignment: CDR1 MNHEY and CDR2 SMNVEV (reference sequence). As DNA, the CDR3 is TGTGCCAGCATGACGGGAGGTAGCAATCAGCCCCAGCATTTT. The encoded protein is CASMTGGSNQPQHF.

The rearrangement joins TRBV3-1 (or the pseudogene TRBV3-2) to TRBJ2-7; no reliable D call. This CDR3 is built from 16 residues. CDR1 is LGHDT and CDR2 is YNNKEL in the germline V gene (reference sequence). Trimming cost V 1 base and J 6 bases, with 19 bases left between them. The CDR3 spells CASSQGSGIGLSEQYF. The CDR3 bases are TGTGCCAGCAGCCAAGGCAGTGGTATCGGCCTTTCCGAGCAGTACTTC.

The chain has TRBV27 and TRBJ2-7, with TRBD2 matching over 10 bases. Germline V gene data show CDR1 as MNHEY and CDR2 as SMNVEV (reference sequence). Unmatched junction bases numbered 6, after V lost 2 bases and J lost 5 bases. The length of the CDR3 is 15 residues. The CDR3 reads CASSLALAGVNEQYF. CDR3 DNA: TGTGCCAGCAGTTTAGCGCTAGCGGGAGTCAACGAGCAGTACTTC.

The chain uses TRBV6-5 and TRBJ1-2; the match to TRBD1 covers 8 bases. Unmatched junction bases numbered 4, after V lost 2 bases and J lost 8 bases. The CDR3 is made up of 13 amino acids. From germline, CDR1 is MNHEY and CDR2 SVGAGI. The CDR3 bases are TGTGCCAGCAGTTACCGGGACAGGAACGGCTACACCTTC. This codes for CASSYRDRNGYTF.

This chain uses TRBV5-8 with TRBJ1-5; D is uncertain. CDR3 length equals 14 residues. Trimming left V 2 bases short and J 0 bases short, with 6 bases between. Looked up from germline, CDR1 is SGHTS and CDR2 is YDEGEE. CDR3 nucleotides: TGTGCCAGCAGCTTCACCCATAGCAATCAGCCCCAGCATTTT. Translation gives CASSFTHSNQPQHF.